This T cell receptor (beta chain) was sequenced for a study of blood T cell repertoires in COVID-19. Germline CDR1 SGHTA, CDR2 FQGNSA. This CDR3 has 18 amino acids. J gave up 5 bases and V 4 bases, and 11 bases lay outside the gene matches. The study drew participants aged about 18 to 95 years from about two dozen US areas. This table comes from immunoSEQ multiplex PCR, and its TCRdb copy is limited to in-frame clones, with some not included. The table lists a few hundred thousand clones, just under 85% of them singletons. This TCR was recovered from a man aged 40-49 years who had recovered from COVID-19. The J gene is TRBJ1-6, the V gene TRBV7-2, with 10 bases aligning to TRBD1. What was sequenced was PBMCs or T cells enriched from blood (not recorded which). Here the CDR3 DNA reads TGTGCCAGCAGCTCGACTCCCACCGGGACAGGGGATAATTCACCCCTCCACTTT. Protein product: CASSSTPTGTGDNSPLHF. Looking up the rest from reference TRBV7-2 and TRBJ1-6 gives the full variable domain: GAGVSQSPSNKVTEKGKDVELRCDPISGHTALYWYRQSLGQGLEFLIYFQGNSAPDKSGLPSDRFSAERTGGSVSTLTIQRTQQEDSAVYLCASSSTPTGTGDNSPLHFGNGTRLTVT.